Presented here are 12 T cell receptor beta chains from one specimen sequenced in a study of glioma-infiltrating T cells. Amplification of TCR alpha and beta CDR3 regions from RNA used iRepertoire nested multiplex PCR. TCRdb re-called the multiplex PCR reads through MiXCR, storing one row per CDR3 protein. The sample lists some 120,000 distinct CDR3 sequences; 20% to 25% were seen once. Input material: glioma tissue, nonneoplastic brain tissue, or PBMCs (not recorded which). These receptors originate from a human donor with low-grade glioma or glioblastoma, undergoing nonglioma brain surgery, or in good health (not recorded which).

The chain's CDR3 is CASSLSGPSYEQFF. In DNA, the CDR3 is TGTGCCAGCAGTTTAAGTGGACCCTCCTATGAGCAGTTCTTC. V and J are TRBV27 and TRBJ2-1, with unresolved D. CDR1 is MNHEY and CDR2 is SMNVEV in the germline V gene (reference sequence). The CDR3 length is 14 residues. With 2 bases removed from V and 8 bases from J, the gap between germline ends came to 13 bases.

The rearrangement uses TRBV19 and TRBJ2-7; D is unresolved. Germline V gives CDR1 LNHDA, CDR2 SQIVND (reference sequence). The CDR3 length is 13 residues. V lost 3 bases to trimming and J lost 5 bases, with 11 bases between them. In nucleotides, the CDR3 is TGTGCCAGTAGTATTTCAGGCCCCCACGAGCAGTACTTC. Amino acid sequence: CASSISGPHEQYF.

In this sample, this clonotype turned up many times. The chain couples TRBV20-1 to TRBJ1-2; TRBD1 matches at 7 bases. The CDR3 consists of 12 residues. CDR1 and CDR2 from the germline V gene are DFQATT and SNEGSKA (reference sequence). V lost 7 bases, J lost 7 bases, and 9 bases stayed unmatched. CDR3 residues: CSEGRGDSGYTF. DNA of the CDR3: TGCAGTGAGGGCAGGGGGGATTCTGGCTACACCTTC.

V gene TRBV3-1 combines with J gene TRBJ2-1; 10 bases map to TRBD2. CDR1 and CDR2 (germline): LGHDT, YNNKEL (reference sequence). The trim removed 7 bases at V and 10 bases at J, leaving 10 bases unmatched. The CDR3 totals 14 residues. DNA of the CDR3: TGTGCCAGCAACACCGGGACTAGCGCGTCAGAGCAGTTCTTC. Translated, it gives CASNTGTSASEQFF.

In DNA form, the CDR3 reads TGTGCCAGTAGTATCCAACTAGCGGGAGATCATGAGCAGTTCTTC. This translates into CASSIQLAGDHEQFF. This rearrangement joins TRBV19 to TRBJ2-1; 11 nucleotides agree with TRBD2. With 3 bases clipped from V and 8 bases from J, the junction kept 6 bases outside the gene matches. CDR3 length equals 15 residues. Germline lookup yields CDR1 LNHDA and CDR2 SQIVND (reference sequence).

The DNA for the CDR3 is TGTGCCTGGTGCCAAGCAGAAGTGAGCTCCTATAATTCACCCCTCCACTTT. Translating gives CAWCQAEVSSYNSPLHF. The rearrangement joins TRBV30 to TRBJ1-6; D is undetermined. This CDR3 has 17 residues. Germline-derived CDR1 and CDR2 are GTSNPN and SVGIG (reference sequence). V lost 5 bases to trimming and J lost 0 bases, with 17 bases between them.

Of note for this clonotype: Relative to the germline gene, one junction end is altered; a read error may explain this. The chain joins TRBV5-1 to TRBJ2-1; 9 positions match TRBD1. Germline V lookup: CDR1 SGHRS, CDR2 YFSETQ. This CDR3 is 15 amino acids long. CDR3 in amino acids: CTSSPGQGPHNEQFF. CDR3 bases: TGCACCAGCAGTCCTGGACAGGGGCCCCACAATGAGCAGTTCTTC.

This clonotype was found many times. The V gene is TRBV25-1, the J gene TRBJ1-5, with TRBD1 matching 10 bases. V shed 4 bases, J shed 4 bases, and the junction held 1 base outside the gene matches. Germline CDR1 is MGHDK and CDR2 is SYGVNS. The CDR3 is made up of 14 amino acids. The CDR3 nucleotides read TGTGCCAGCAGTGGACAGGGGGCGAATCAGCCCCAGCATTTT. Its translation is CASSGQGANQPQHF.

This clonotype was detected many times. The chain combines TRBV7-2 with TRBJ2-3; 9 nucleotides line up with TRBD1. This CDR3 is built from 15 residues. The germline CDR1 and CDR2 sequences are SGHTA and FQGNSA. Germline trimming cut 3 bases from V and 7 bases from J; bases unmatched to any gene: 8. CDR3: CASSLDRGGKNTQYF. CDR3 bases: TGTGCCAGCAGCTTGGACAGGGGTGGGAAGAATACGCAGTATTTT.

This clonotype was counted at least ten times. The J gene is TRBJ2-3, the V gene TRBV6-1; D unclear. CDR3 size: 14 residues. Germline CDR1 MNHNS, CDR2 SASEGT. V was clipped by 5 bases and J by 3 bases, with 12 bases between them. For the CDR3, the DNA is TGTGCCAGCAGTTGGTTGGCAACTACAGATACGCAGTATTTT. Its protein product is CASSWLATTDTQYF.

At least ten counts were recorded for this clonotype. The J gene is TRBJ2-5, the V gene TRBV6-6; 7 nucleotides line up with TRBD1. Germline CDR1 and CDR2: MNHNY and SVGAGI (reference sequence). CDR3 length: 14 amino acids. V dropped 0 bases and J dropped 5; count of bases not matched to a gene: 3. The CDR3 reads CASSYSGTEETQYF. CDR3 bases: TGTGCCAGCAGTTACTCCGGGACAGAGGAGACCCAGTACTTC.

This clonotype was seen many times. Compared with germline, one end of the junction differs, possibly owing to a read error. V and J are TRBV5-4 and TRBJ2-3; the D call may be TRBD1 or TRBD2 (6 bases each). Germline V CDR1 and CDR2: SGHNT, YYREEE (reference sequence). The CDR3 has 15 amino acids. CDR3 bases: TGTGCCAGCAGTTCCGGGACAACTAGCACAGATGCGCAGTATTTT. Translating it yields CASSSGTTSTDAQYF.